The 17 T cell receptor beta chains below were found in one sample sequenced in a study of cytomegalovirus exposure and HLA in healthy donors. Assay used: immunoSEQ multiplex PCR; TCRdb lists only in-frame clones, some missing. The sample holds 60,000 to 80,000 clones; about 82% are singletons and the top ten take around 3%. The sample taken for sequencing was PBMCs. These receptors came from a man aged 30 to 39 in good health and CMV-seronegative.

The J gene is TRBJ1-1, the V gene TRBV5-1, with D maybe TRBD1 (5 bases). V was shortened by 3 bases and J by 3 bases, with 9 bases between the two germline ends. Looked up from germline, CDR1 is SGHRS and CDR2 is YFSETQ. This CDR3 is built from 13 residues. CDR3: CASSWTQDTEAFF. The CDR3 nucleotides are TGCGCCAGCAGCTGGACACAGGACACTGAAGCTTTCTTT.

The gene calls are TRBV5-6 and TRBJ2-1, with 13 bases lining up with TRBD2. CDR1 and CDR2 (germline): SGHDT, YYEEEE. This CDR3 spans 15 amino acids. V trimming: 5 bases; J trimming: 7 bases; junction bases outside the gene matches: 6. This CDR3 is CASRETSGRVNEQFF. The CDR3 DNA sequence: TGTGCCAGCAGGGAAACTAGCGGGAGGGTTAATGAGCAGTTCTTC.

The chain carries TRBV19 and TRBJ2-5; D gene uncertain. CDR3 length: 13 amino acids. Per germline, CDR1 LNHDA and CDR2 SQIVND (reference sequence). Trimming stripped 6 bases from V and 7 bases from J, with 15 bases between. CDR3 nucleotides: TGTGCCAGTAGGGGTCTCGACAAGGCGACCCAGTACTTC. It specifies CASRGLDKATQYF.

The chain's CDR3 is CASSYSGTGKFF. In DNA form, the CDR3 reads TGTGCCAGCAGTTACTCCGGGACAGGGAAGTTCTTC. V usage is TRBV6-5 and J usage is TRBJ2-1; 9 bases align to TRBD1. The CDR3 is made up of 12 amino acids. In germline, CDR1 is MNHEY, CDR2 SVGAGI. V dropped 0 bases and J dropped 14; count of bases not matched to a gene: 2.

The V call is TRBV4-1, the J call TRBJ2-5, with D possibly TRBD1 on 6 matching bases. Trimming took off 5 bases at V and 5 bases at J, with 15 bases between the two ends. Per the germline V gene, CDR1 is MGHRA and CDR2 is YSYEKL. CDR3 length: 14 amino acids. CDR3: CASSFRTVGETQYF. CDR3 coding DNA: TGCGCCAGCAGCTTCAGGACAGTGGGGGAGACCCAGTACTTC.

The sample holds a few counts of this clone. The CDR3 region is CASGGQGHTEAFF. The DNA of the CDR3 is TGCGCCAGTGGCGGACAGGGTCACACTGAAGCTTTCTTT. The chain joins TRBV5-1 to TRBJ1-1; 8 nucleotides align to TRBD1. J gave up 3 bases and V 8 bases, and 6 bases lay outside the gene matches. Germline assignment: CDR1 SGHRS and CDR2 YFSETQ. This CDR3 has 13 amino acids.

DNA for the CDR3: TGCGCCAGCAGCCAACGTCCCGGGACAGGGTACGGGGCCAACGTCCTGACTTTC. Protein: CASSQRPGTGYGANVLTF. The genes are TRBV4-3 and TRBJ2-6, with TRBD1 matching over 9 bases. The germline V gene encodes CDR1 LGHNA and CDR2 YSLEER. J gave up 4 bases and V 2 bases, and 9 bases lay outside the gene matches. This CDR3 spans 18 amino acids.

The chain is built from TRBV6-5 and TRBJ1-3; weak D call: TRBD1 (5 bases). The CDR3 runs 16 residues. Germline CDR1 is MNHEY and CDR2 is SVGAGI. Deletions cut 4 bases from V and 3 bases from J, with 16 bases between. CDR3 region: CASSLSPGLGGNTIYF. For the CDR3, the DNA is TGTGCCAGCAGTTTATCACCAGGGTTAGGTGGAAACACCATATATTTT.

This clone was recorded only once. V is TRBV25-1 and J is TRBJ1-5; D uncertain. This CDR3 has 15 amino acids. The V gene's germline CDR1 is MGHDK and CDR2 SYGVNS. Trimming removed 3 bases from V and 2 bases from J, with 11 bases in between. The CDR3 region has the DNA TGTGCCAGCAGTGATGGACTTTTTGGCAATCAGCCCCAGCATTTT. This translates into CASSDGLFGNQPQHF.

This clone was seen just once. The chain has TRBV5-6 and TRBJ2-7, with 7 bases identical to TRBD1. Trimming took 4 bases from V and 2 from J; bases not matched to a gene: 9. This CDR3 region has 15 residues. Germline-derived CDR1 and CDR2 are SGHDT and YYEEEE. As DNA, the CDR3 is TGTGCCAGCAGCCTTAGACAGGGAAGCACCTACGAGCAGTACTTC. It translates to CASSLRQGSTYEQYF.

The DNA for the CDR3 is TGTGCCAGCAGCAAAGTTCAGCGGGACAACAACCGTCGTACCTACGAGCAGTACGTC. Encoded protein: CASSKVQRDNNRRTYEQYV. This chain joins TRBV21-1 and TRBJ2-7; the DNA was not compared with TRBD2, the D call given in the table. TRBV21-1 is annotated as a pseudogene. The CDR3 covers 19 residues.

This clone came up many times. The J gene is TRBJ1-5, the V gene TRBV19; unclear D gene. The V gene lost 4 bases and the J gene lost 1 base, with 5 bases spanning the gap. The CDR3 has 13 residues. Per the germline V gene, CDR1 is LNHDA and CDR2 is SQIVND (reference sequence). The CDR3 bases are TGTGCCAGTAGTACAGGCAGCAATCAGCCCCAGCATTTT. It encodes CASSTGSNQPQHF.

The gene calls are TRBV21-1 and TRBJ2-7; the table's D call TRBD1 went unverified against the DNA. TRBV21-1 is shown as a pseudogene. The CDR3 totals 15 residues. In DNA form, the CDR3 reads TGTGCCAGCAGCCCTTGGACAGGGAAGTCCTACGAGCAGTACGTC. Its protein is CASSPWTGKSYEQYV.

The chain is built from TRBV5-8 and TRBJ1-2; 12 positions agree with TRBD1. Germline V gene data show CDR1 as SGHTS and CDR2 as YDEGEE. CDR3 size: 16 residues. J lost 4 bases, V lost 3 bases, and 7 bases had no gene match. CDR3 amino acids: CASSSRDRGLIYGYTF. In DNA, the CDR3 is TGTGCCAGCAGCTCCCGGGACAGGGGGCTTATCTATGGCTACACCTTC. Supplemented by reference TRBV5-8 and TRBJ1-2, the full variable domain reads EAGVTQSPTHLIKTRGQQATLRCSPISGHTSVYWYQQALGLGLQFLLWYDEGEERNRGNFPPRFSGRQFPNYSSELNVNALELEDSALYLCASSSRDRGLIYGYTFGSGTRLTVV.

The rearrangement links TRBV2 to TRBJ2-5; 16 nucleotides line up with TRBD2. Germline CDR1 reads SNHLY; CDR2 reads FYNNEI. CDR3 length: 17 residues. V was clipped by 6 bases and J by 2 bases; unmatched bases: 6. The CDR3 region is CASRMGLAGGLQETQYF. The CDR3 DNA is TGTGCCAGCAGGATGGGACTAGCGGGGGGGCTTCAAGAGACCCAGTACTTC.

The chain is built from TRBV4-1 and TRBJ2-2; 10 nucleotides align to TRBD2. This CDR3 has 16 residues. V lost 1 base to trimming and J lost 7 bases; unmatched junction nucleotides: 6. Germline V gene sequence: CDR1 MGHRA, CDR2 YSYEKL. CDR3 nucleotides: TGCGCCAGCAGCCAAGCGGCTAGCGGGAGTATCGGGGAGCTGTTTTTT. Protein: CASSQAASGSIGELFF.

With respect to this clone: One base away lies a much larger clone, so this may be a sequencing read error. The chain joins TRBV9 to TRBJ2-1, with 10 bases aligning to TRBD2. There are 14 residues in the CDR3. V trimming: 4 bases; J trimming: 6 bases; junction bases outside the gene matches: 4. Germline CDR1 is SGDLS and CDR2 is YYNGEE. The DNA for the CDR3 is TGTGCCAGCAGCCGGACTAGCGGAGGCAATGAGCAGTTCTTC. It translates to CASSRTSGGNEQFF. The variable domain in full, completed from reference TRBV9 and TRBJ2-1, reads DSGVTQTPKHLITATGQRVTLRCSPRSGDLSVYWYQQSLDQGLQFLIQYYNGEERAKGNILERFSAQQFPDLHSELNLSSLELGDSALYFCASSRTSGGNEQFFGPGTRLTVL.